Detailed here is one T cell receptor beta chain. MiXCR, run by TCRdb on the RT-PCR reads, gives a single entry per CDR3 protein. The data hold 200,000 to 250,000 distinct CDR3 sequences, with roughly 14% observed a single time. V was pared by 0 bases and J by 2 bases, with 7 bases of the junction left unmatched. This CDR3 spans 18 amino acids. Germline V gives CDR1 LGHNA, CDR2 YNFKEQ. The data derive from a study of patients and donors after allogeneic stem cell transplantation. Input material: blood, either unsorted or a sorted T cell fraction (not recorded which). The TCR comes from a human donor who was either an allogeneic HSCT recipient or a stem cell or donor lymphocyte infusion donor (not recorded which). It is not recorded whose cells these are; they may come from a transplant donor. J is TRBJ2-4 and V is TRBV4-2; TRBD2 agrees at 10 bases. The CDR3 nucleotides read TGTGCCAGCAGCCAAGATCTGGCTAGCGGGGGTTCCAAAAACATTCAGTACTTC. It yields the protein CASSQDLASGGSKNIQYF.